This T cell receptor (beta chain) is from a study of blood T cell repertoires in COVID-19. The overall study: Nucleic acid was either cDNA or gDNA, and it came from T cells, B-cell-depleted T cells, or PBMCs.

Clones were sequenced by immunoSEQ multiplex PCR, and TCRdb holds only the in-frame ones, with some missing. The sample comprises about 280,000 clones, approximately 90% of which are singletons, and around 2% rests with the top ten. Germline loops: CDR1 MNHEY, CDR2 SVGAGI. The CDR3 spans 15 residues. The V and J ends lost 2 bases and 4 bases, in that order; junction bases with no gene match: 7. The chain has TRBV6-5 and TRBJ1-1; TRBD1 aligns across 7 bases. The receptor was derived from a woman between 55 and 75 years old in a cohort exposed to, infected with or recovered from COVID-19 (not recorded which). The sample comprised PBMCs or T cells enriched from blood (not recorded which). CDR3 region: CASSYRYRGITEAFF. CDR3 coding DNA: TGTGCCAGCAGTTACCGATACAGGGGTATCACTGAAGCTTTCTTT.